This T cell receptor (beta chain) was recovered during a study of blood T cell repertoires in COVID-19. Per the germline V gene, CDR1 is MNHEY and CDR2 is SVGAGI. V lost 2 bases and J 4 bases, leaving 14 bases between the germline ends. This CDR3 spans 15 amino acids. In the source study's methods: Estimation of nucleated cell counts relied on the amplification of reference gene primers. Using immunoSEQ multiplex PCR, the repertoire was profiled, and TCRdb retains in-frame clones only, with some absent. That table furnishes V, J and clone size, whereas the DNA furnished D and trimming. The sample gives a few hundred thousand clones, about 90% of which show up once; roughly 2% is in the top ten.

Sequencing was performed on peripheral blood. This sequence joins TRBV6-5 and TRBJ1-1; no reliable D call. The receptor was isolated from a man aged 18 to 29 with active or convalescent COVID-19. CDR3 nucleotides: TGTGCCAGCAGTTACCACCAACGTACACCCACTGAAGCTTTCTTT. Translation: CASSYHQRTPTEAFF.